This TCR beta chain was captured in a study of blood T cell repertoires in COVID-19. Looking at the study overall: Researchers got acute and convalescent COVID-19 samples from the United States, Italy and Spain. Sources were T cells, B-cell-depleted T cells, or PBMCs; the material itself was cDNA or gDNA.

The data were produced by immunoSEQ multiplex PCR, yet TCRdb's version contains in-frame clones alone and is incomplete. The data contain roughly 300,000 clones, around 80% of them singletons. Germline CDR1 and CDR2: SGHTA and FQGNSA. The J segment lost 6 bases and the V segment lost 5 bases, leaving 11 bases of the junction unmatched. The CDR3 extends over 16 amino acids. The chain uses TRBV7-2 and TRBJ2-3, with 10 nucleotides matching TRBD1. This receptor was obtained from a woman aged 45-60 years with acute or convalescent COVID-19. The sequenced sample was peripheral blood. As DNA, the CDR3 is TGTGCCAGCAGCCCTAGAGCCGGGACAGGGGACGATACGCAGTATTTT. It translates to CASSPRAGTGDDTQYF.